Listed here is a single T cell receptor beta chain. A read error may be the cause here, since a much bigger clone is one base away. This likely comes from a read error, as the CDR3 has no conserved phenylalanine or tryptophan at its end. Trimming pared 0 bases from V and 0 bases from J, leaving 10 bases between. The CDR3 length is 16 residues. The germline gives CDR1 SGHDT, CDR2 YYEEEE. From the RT-PCR reads, TCRdb called clonotypes with MiXCR, one entry per CDR3 protein. The repertoire includes about 680,000 distinct CDR3 sequences, 14% of them detected once, and about 3.6% sits in the top ten. The sequencing sample was made of memory CD4+ T cells from blood. J is TRBJ2-1 and V is TRBV5-6; D is unclear. This TCR was recovered from a female donor in good health, serving as a healthy control. The chain's CDR3 is CASSLAPRSSYNEQFI. Written as DNA, the CDR3 is TGTGCCAGCAGCTTGGCCCCTAGGAGCTCCTACAATGAGCAGTTCATC.